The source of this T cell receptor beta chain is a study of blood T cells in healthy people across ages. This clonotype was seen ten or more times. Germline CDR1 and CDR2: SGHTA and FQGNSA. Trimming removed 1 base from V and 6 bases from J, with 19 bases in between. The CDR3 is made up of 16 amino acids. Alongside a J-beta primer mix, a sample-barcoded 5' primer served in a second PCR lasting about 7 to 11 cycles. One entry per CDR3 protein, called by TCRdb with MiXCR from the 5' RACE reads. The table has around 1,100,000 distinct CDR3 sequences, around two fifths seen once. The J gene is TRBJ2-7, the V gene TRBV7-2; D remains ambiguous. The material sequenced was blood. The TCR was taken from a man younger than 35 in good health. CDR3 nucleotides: TGTGCCAGCAGCTTAGACACGGCAAATATTGATGGCGAGCAGTACTTC. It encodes CASSLDTANIDGEQYF.